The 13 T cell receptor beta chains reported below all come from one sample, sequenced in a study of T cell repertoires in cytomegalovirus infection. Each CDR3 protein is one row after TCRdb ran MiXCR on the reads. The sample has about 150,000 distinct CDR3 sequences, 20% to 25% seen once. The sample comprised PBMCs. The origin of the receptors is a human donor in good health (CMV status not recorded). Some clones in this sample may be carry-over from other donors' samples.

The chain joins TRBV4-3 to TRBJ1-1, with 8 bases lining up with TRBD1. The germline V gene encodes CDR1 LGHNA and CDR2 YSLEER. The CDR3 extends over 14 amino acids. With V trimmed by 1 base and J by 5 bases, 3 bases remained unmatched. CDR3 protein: CASSQVTGATEAFF. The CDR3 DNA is TGCGCCAGCAGCCAAGTGACAGGGGCGACTGAAGCTTTCTTT.

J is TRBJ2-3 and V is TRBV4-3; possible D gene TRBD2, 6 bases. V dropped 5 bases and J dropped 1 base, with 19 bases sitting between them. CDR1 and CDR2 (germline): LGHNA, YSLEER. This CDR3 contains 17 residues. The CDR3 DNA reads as TGCGCCAGCAGCGCCCGAGAACCGGGAGCCGGCACAGATACGCAGTATTTT. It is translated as CASSAREPGAGTDTQYF.

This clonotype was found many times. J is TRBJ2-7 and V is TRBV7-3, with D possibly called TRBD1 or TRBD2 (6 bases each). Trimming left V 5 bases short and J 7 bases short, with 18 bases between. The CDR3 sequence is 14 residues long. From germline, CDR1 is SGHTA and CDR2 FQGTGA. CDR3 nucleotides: TGTGCCAGCAGCGAGGGGGGTGGAAACGGGGAGCAGTACTTC. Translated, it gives CASSEGGGNGEQYF. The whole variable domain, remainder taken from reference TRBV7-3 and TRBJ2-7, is GAGVSQTPSNKVTEKGKYVELRCDPISGHTALYWYRQSLGQGPEFLIYFQGTGAADDSGLPNDRFFAVRPEGSVSTLKIQRTERGDSAVYLCASSEGGGNGEQYFGPGTRLTVT.

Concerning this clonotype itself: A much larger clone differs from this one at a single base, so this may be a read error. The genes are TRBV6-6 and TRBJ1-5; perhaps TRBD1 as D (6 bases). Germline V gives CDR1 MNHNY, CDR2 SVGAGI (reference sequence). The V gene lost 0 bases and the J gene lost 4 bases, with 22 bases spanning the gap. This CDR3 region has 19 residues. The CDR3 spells CASSYSNLDRTPGNQPQHF. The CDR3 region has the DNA TGTGCCAGCAGTTACTCGAACCTCGACAGGACTCCGGGGAATCAGCCCCAGCATTTT.

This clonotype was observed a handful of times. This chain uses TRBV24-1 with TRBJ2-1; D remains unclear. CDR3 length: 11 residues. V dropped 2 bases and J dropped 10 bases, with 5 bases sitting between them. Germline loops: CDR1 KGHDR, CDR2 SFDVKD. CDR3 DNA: TGTGCCACCAGTGATTATAGCGAGCAGTTCTTC. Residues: CATSDYSEQFF.

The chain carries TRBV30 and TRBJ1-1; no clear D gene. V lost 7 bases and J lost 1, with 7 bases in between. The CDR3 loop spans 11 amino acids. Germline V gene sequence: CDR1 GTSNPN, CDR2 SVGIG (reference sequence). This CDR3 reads CASAPNTEAFF. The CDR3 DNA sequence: TGTGCCTCTGCACCGAACACTGAAGCTTTCTTT.

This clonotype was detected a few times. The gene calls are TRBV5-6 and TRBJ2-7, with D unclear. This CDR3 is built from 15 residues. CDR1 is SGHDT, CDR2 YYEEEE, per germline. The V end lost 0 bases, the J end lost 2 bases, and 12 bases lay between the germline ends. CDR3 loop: CASSLDLSRTYEQYF. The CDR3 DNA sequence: TGTGCCAGCAGCTTGGATCTAAGCCGAACCTACGAGCAGTACTTC.

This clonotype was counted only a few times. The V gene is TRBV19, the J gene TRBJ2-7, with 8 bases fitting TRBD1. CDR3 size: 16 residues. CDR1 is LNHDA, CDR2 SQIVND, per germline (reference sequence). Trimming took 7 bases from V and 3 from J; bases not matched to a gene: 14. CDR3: CASTSTGTGPFYEQYF. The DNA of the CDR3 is TGTGCCAGTACCTCGACGGGGACAGGCCCATTCTACGAGCAGTACTTC.

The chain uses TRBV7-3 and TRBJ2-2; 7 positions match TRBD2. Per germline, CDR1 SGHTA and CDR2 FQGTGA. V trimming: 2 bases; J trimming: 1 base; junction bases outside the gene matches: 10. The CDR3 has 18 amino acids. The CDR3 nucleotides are TGTGCCAGCAGCTTACTGAGTATTGCGGGGGTGAACACCGGGGAGCTGTTTTTT. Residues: CASSLLSIAGVNTGELFF.

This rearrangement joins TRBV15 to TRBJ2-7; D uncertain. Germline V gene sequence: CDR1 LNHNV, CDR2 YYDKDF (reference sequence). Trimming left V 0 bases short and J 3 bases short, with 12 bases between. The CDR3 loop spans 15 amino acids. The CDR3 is CATSRDPPVHYEQYF. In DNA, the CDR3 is TGTGCCACCAGCAGAGACCCCCCGGTCCACTACGAGCAGTACTTC.

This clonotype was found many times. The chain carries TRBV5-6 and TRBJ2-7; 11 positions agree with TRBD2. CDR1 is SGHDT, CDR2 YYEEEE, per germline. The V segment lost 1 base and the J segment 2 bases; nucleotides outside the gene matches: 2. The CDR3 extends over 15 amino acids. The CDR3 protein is CASSLLAGGPYEQYF. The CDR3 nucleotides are TGTGCCAGCAGCTTGTTAGCGGGAGGGCCCTACGAGCAGTACTTC.

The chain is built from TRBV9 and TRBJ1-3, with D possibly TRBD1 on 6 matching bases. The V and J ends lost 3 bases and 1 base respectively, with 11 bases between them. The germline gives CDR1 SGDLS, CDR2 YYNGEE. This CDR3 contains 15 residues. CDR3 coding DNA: TGTGCCAGCAGCGCAAGCAGGGGATCTGGAAACACCATATATTTT. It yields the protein CASSASRGSGNTIYF.

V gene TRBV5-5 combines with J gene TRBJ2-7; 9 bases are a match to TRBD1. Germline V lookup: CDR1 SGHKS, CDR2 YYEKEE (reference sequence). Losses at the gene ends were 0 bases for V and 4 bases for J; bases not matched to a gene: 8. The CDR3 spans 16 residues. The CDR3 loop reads CASSLAPGTGPYEQYF. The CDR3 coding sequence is TGTGCCAGCAGCTTGGCCCCAGGGACAGGGCCGTACGAGCAGTACTTC.